Shown below are 28 T cell receptor beta chains from a single sample sequenced in a study of blood T cell repertoires in COVID-19. Only in-frame clones appear in the TCRdb table, and some are missing; sequencing was by immunoSEQ multiplex PCR. The table lists approximately 320,000 clones, roughly 87% of them singletons, with around 9% in the top ten. The sample consisted of PBMCs or T cells enriched from blood (not recorded which). The receptors shown here come from a woman between 18 and 30 years old who had recovered from COVID-19.

The V call is TRBV11-2, the J call TRBJ2-7; 7 nucleotides align to TRBD1. CDR3 length equals 13 residues. Trimming took 1 base from V and 6 from J; bases not matched to a gene: 3. CDR1 SGHAT and CDR2 FQNNGV come from the germline V gene. CDR3 sequence reads: CASSLANRGEQYF. CDR3 bases: TGTGCCAGCAGCTTAGCGAACAGGGGCGAGCAGTACTTC.

This chain joins TRBV6-5 and TRBJ2-3; maybe TRBD2 (6 bases). V dropped 5 bases and J dropped 1 base, with 7 bases sitting between them. The germline gives CDR1 MNHEY, CDR2 SVGAGI. This CDR3 region has 13 residues. CDR3: CASSKRGTDTQYF. CDR3 bases: TGTGCCAGCAGTAAGCGGGGCACAGATACGCAGTATTTT.

The V and J genes are TRBV12-5 and TRBJ1-2; no clear D. The V and J ends lost 3 bases and 4 bases respectively, with 21 bases between them. Per germline, CDR1 LGHNT and CDR2 FRNRAP. The CDR3 length is 17 residues. The CDR3 reads CASGFAPSTSRGYGYTF. DNA for the CDR3: TGTGCTAGTGGTTTTGCCCCTTCGACATCGCGGGGCTATGGCTACACCTTC.

The V and J genes are TRBV23-1 and TRBJ2-1; D possibly corresponds to TRBD1 (5 bases). TRBV23-1 is treated as an ORF (open reading frame) with a function not yet certain. CDR3 length: 16 amino acids. Trimming shortened V by 4 bases and J by 1 base, and 14 bases separated the two germline ends. Here the CDR3 DNA reads TGCGCCAGCAGTCCCCTATTTGGGGCATCCTACAATGAGCAGTTCTTC. Amino acid sequence: CASSPLFGASYNEQFF.

The chain recombines TRBV11-3 with TRBJ2-1; 7 bases match TRBD2. The length of the CDR3 is 15 residues. V shed 2 bases and J 9 bases; nucleotides not matched to a gene: 10. Germline assignment: CDR1 SGHNT and CDR2 YENEEA. The CDR3 region is CASSLTASGSGEQFF. The CDR3 nucleotides are TGTGCCAGCAGCTTAACTGCTAGCGGCAGCGGTGAGCAGTTCTTC.

V is TRBV5-1 and J is TRBJ2-5; tentative D call: TRBD1 (6 bases). This CDR3 region has 13 residues. Germline V gene data show CDR1 as SGHRS and CDR2 as YFSETQ. The V end was cut by 4 bases, the J end by 4 bases, with 11 bases between. The CDR3 DNA reads as TGCGCCAGCAGCCGCGGACAGCGAGAGACCCAGTACTTC. The encoded protein is CASSRGQRETQYF.

This chain uses TRBV11-1 with TRBJ2-3; 9 bases agree with TRBD1. This CDR3 contains 15 residues. Germline lookup yields CDR1 SGHAT and CDR2 FQDESV (reference sequence). V lost 4 bases, J lost 7 bases, and 9 bases stayed unmatched. The CDR3 nucleotides read TGTGCCAGCAGCTCAACGGACAGGGGAGAGAATACGCAGTATTTT. Residues: CASSSTDRGENTQYF.

This clone is a singleton in its sample. The chain has TRBV9 and TRBJ1-4; D not resolved. The CDR3 spans 18 residues. CDR1 is SGDLS, CDR2 YYNGEE, per germline. The V and J ends lost 3 bases and 0 bases respectively, with 18 bases between them. The CDR3 bases are TGTGCCAGCAGCGGAAATAACCCGGCAGACACAACTAATGAAAAACTGTTTTTT. Protein: CASSGNNPADTTNEKLFF. The entire variable domain, with the rest obtained from reference TRBV9 and TRBJ1-4, is as follows: DSGVTQTPKHLITATGQRVTLRCSPRSGDLSVYWYQQSLDQGLQFLIQYYNGEERAKGNILERFSAQQFPDLHSELNLSSLELGDSALYFCASSGNNPADTTNEKLFFGSGTQLSVL.

The chain couples TRBV5-1 to TRBJ1-1; D unclear. Trimming took 0 bases from V and 6 from J, leaving 21 bases between them. CDR3 length equals 17 residues. The germline V gene has CDR1 SGHRS and CDR2 YFSETQ. The CDR3 loop is CASSLVPNPQVFAEAFF. For the CDR3, the DNA is TGCGCCAGCAGCTTGGTACCCAACCCCCAGGTATTCGCTGAAGCTTTCTTT.

The V and J genes are TRBV2 and TRBJ2-7; 10 bases are shared with TRBD2. V was clipped by 5 bases and J by 3 bases; unmatched bases: 16. The CDR3 runs 18 residues. The germline V gene encodes CDR1 SNHLY and CDR2 FYNNEI. The CDR3 loop reads CASSPIALSGRGNYEQYF. The CDR3, as DNA: TGTGCCAGCAGTCCGATAGCCCTAAGCGGGAGGGGTAACTACGAGCAGTACTTC.

The chain has TRBV9 and TRBJ1-2; D gene unclear. The CDR3 runs to 13 residues. CDR1 SGDLS and CDR2 YYNGEE come from the germline V gene. V was pared by 3 bases and J by 8 bases, with 14 bases between. The CDR3 DNA is TGTGCCAGCAGCGCCTCACTAGTGGAGGGCTACACCTTC. This codes for CASSASLVEGYTF.

This clone was found once. This chain's CDR3 is CASSISGASTYEQYF. The CDR3 nucleotides read TGTGCCAGCAGTATCAGCGGGGCGAGCACATACGAGCAGTACTTC. The chain employs TRBV2 and TRBJ2-7; 7 nucleotides match TRBD2. The CDR3 spans 15 residues. CDR1 is SNHLY and CDR2 is FYNNEI in the germline V gene. Trimming took 5 bases from V and 4 from J; bases not matched to a gene: 11.

The V gene is TRBV7-2, the J gene TRBJ2-2, with 10 bases matching TRBD2. This CDR3 is built from 17 residues. The ends lost 2 bases at V and 7 bases at J; junction bases unmatched: 10. The germline V gene encodes CDR1 SGHTA and CDR2 FQGNSA. The CDR3: CASSLRLAGGIDGELFF. The CDR3, as DNA: TGTGCCAGCAGCTTAAGATTAGCGGGGGGTATCGACGGGGAGCTGTTTTTT.

The rearrangement joins TRBV4-3 to TRBJ1-2, with D possibly being TRBD1 (5 bases). This CDR3 is 14 amino acids long. Germline V gene lookup returns CDR1 LGHNA and CDR2 YSLEER. Trimming removed 0 bases at V and 7 bases at J, with 12 bases between. CDR3 nucleotide sequence: TGCGCCAGCAGCCAAGATTGGAGGGGAGGTGGCTACACCTTC. Protein product: CASSQDWRGGGYTF.

The chain joins TRBV7-9 to TRBJ1-1; TRBD1 is a possible D gene (5 bases). This CDR3 has 12 residues. V was trimmed by 5 bases and J by 5 bases, leaving 9 bases between them. The germline CDR1 and CDR2 sequences are SEHNR and FQNEAQ (reference sequence). This CDR3 is CASSLDRTEAFF. The CDR3 DNA follows: TGTGCCAGCAGCCTCGACAGAACTGAAGCTTTCTTT. Drawing the rest from reference TRBV7-9 and TRBJ1-1, the complete variable domain is DTGVSQNPRHKITKRGQNVTFRCDPISEHNRLYWYRQTLGQGPEFLTYFQNEAQLEKSRLLSDRFSAERPKGSFSTLEIQRTEQGDSAMYLCASSLDRTEAFFGQGTRLTVV.

This sequence joins TRBV6-4 and TRBJ2-2; D may be TRBD1 (6 bases). V was shortened by 7 bases and J by 0 bases, with 12 bases between the two germline ends. Germline CDR1 and CDR2: MRHNA and SNTAGT. This CDR3 comprises 15 residues. In DNA, the CDR3 is TGTGCCAGCAAGTTAGAGGGGGCGAACACCGGGGAGCTGTTTTTT. Its protein product is CASKLEGANTGELFF.

V is TRBV5-5 and J is TRBJ2-5; tentatively, D is TRBD2 (7 bases). From germline, CDR1 is SGHKS and CDR2 YYEKEE (reference sequence). This CDR3 region has 14 residues. Trimming shortened V by 5 bases and J by 5 bases, and 16 bases separated the two germline ends. This CDR3 is CASSWGGARETQYF. The CDR3, as DNA: TGTGCCAGCAGTTGGGGGGGGGCGAGGGAGACCCAGTACTTC.

The chain carries TRBV4-1 and TRBJ2-1, with TRBD2 matching 12 bases. This CDR3 region has 17 residues. Germline values: CDR1 MGHRA, CDR2 YSYEKL. After removal of 1 base from V and 9 bases from J, the junction contained 10 bases not matched to a gene. The CDR3 reads CASSQVKTSGRFLEQFF. As DNA, the CDR3 is TGCGCCAGCAGCCAAGTAAAAACTAGCGGGAGGTTCCTTGAGCAGTTCTTC.

The chain couples TRBV2 to TRBJ1-2; 7 nucleotides agree with TRBD1. CDR3 length: 15 amino acids. The germline V gene encodes CDR1 SNHLY and CDR2 FYNNEI. The V segment lost 4 bases and the J segment 4 bases; nucleotides outside the gene matches: 9. The CDR3 loop reads CASSVRQGDPYGYTF. CDR3 nucleotides: TGTGCCAGCAGTGTACGACAGGGCGATCCCTATGGCTACACCTTC.

V and J are TRBV5-1 and TRBJ2-7, with 7 bases lining up with TRBD1. This CDR3 comprises 14 residues. Germline V gene data show CDR1 as SGHRS and CDR2 as YFSETQ. V shed 4 bases and J 6 bases; nucleotides not matched to a gene: 10. The chain's CDR3 is CASSTYRGDGEQYF. The DNA of the CDR3 is TGCGCCAGCAGCACGTACAGGGGCGACGGCGAGCAGTACTTC. Filled out from reference TRBV5-1 and TRBJ2-7, the complete variable domain reads KAGVTQTPRYLIKTRGQQVTLSCSPISGHRSVSWYQQTPGQGLQFLFEYFSETQRNKGNFPGRFSGRQFSNSRSEMNVSTLELGDSALYLCASSTYRGDGEQYFGPGTRLTVT.

The V and J genes are TRBV11-2 and TRBJ2-3; 10 positions match TRBD2. Looked up from germline, CDR1 is SGHAT and CDR2 is FQNNGV. V was pared by 4 bases and J by 1 base, with 5 bases of the junction left unmatched. The CDR3 length is 16 residues. CDR3 sequence (DNA): TGTGCCAGCAGCTACTTAGCGGGAGGAGGCACAGATACGCAGTATTTT. Protein product: CASSYLAGGGTDTQYF.

This chain connects TRBV5-4 to TRBJ2-2, with TRBD1 as a possible D gene (6 bases). There are 14 residues in the CDR3. The germline V gene has CDR1 SGHNT and CDR2 YYREEE (reference sequence). Trimming took 0 bases from V and 7 from J, leaving 10 bases between them. CDR3 amino acids: CASSLAGVGGELFF. CDR3 DNA sequence: TGTGCCAGCAGCTTGGCAGGGGTCGGCGGGGAGCTGTTTTTT.

J is TRBJ2-3 and V is TRBV9, with a possible D match to TRBD1 (5 bases). From germline, CDR1 is SGDLS and CDR2 YYNGEE. The CDR3 is made up of 14 amino acids. V was shortened by 1 base and J by 2 bases, with 8 bases between the two germline ends. The CDR3 DNA reads as TGTGCCAGCAGCGTACAGGGTTTCACAGATACGCAGTATTTT. Encoded protein: CASSVQGFTDTQYF.

This clone was observed once. The CDR3, as DNA: TGTGCCAGCAGCGCGGGACAGGGTGTCTCTTATGGCTACACCTTC. Protein: CASSAGQGVSYGYTF. V and J are TRBV9 and TRBJ1-2, with 9 nucleotides matching TRBD1. Trimming at V came to 3 bases and at J to 5 bases, leaving 8 bases not matched to a gene. Germline CDR1 reads SGDLS; CDR2 reads YYNGEE. This CDR3 contains 15 residues.

The V call is TRBV7-2, the J call TRBJ2-7; D possibly corresponds to TRBD2 (7 bases). Germline lookup yields CDR1 SGHTA and CDR2 FQGNSA. V gave up 1 base and J gave up 3 bases, with 19 bases separating them. This CDR3 comprises 17 residues. The CDR3: CASSLGRGLAVDYEQYF. CDR3 nucleotides: TGTGCCAGCAGCTTAGGCCGGGGGCTAGCGGTGGACTACGAGCAGTACTTC.

This clone came up once. An end of the junction does not agree with germline; a read error may underlie this. The gene calls are TRBV30 and TRBJ1-1; D is perhaps TRBD1 (5 bases). The CDR3 is 13 amino acids. The germline V gene has CDR1 GTSNPN and CDR2 SVGIG (reference sequence). CDR3 in DNA: TGCTACGGAGAAAAACGACAGCCTCTTGAAGCTTTCTTT. Its protein product is CYGEKRQPLEAFF.

The chain recombines TRBV7-8 with TRBJ1-5; tentative D call: TRBD1 (5 bases). The CDR3 is made up of 15 amino acids. Germline values: CDR1 SGHVS, CDR2 FQNEAQ. Trimming left V 4 bases short and J 6 bases short, with 16 bases between. The CDR3: CASSSSLRVGQPQHF. As DNA, the CDR3 is TGTGCCAGCAGCTCCAGTCTCAGGGTCGGTCAGCCCCAGCATTTT.

The chain links TRBV15 to TRBJ1-3; D is unclear. The CDR3 extends over 17 amino acids. CDR1 LNHNV and CDR2 YYDKDF come from the germline V gene (reference sequence). Trimming stripped 0 bases from V and 4 bases from J, with 16 bases between. The CDR3 nucleotides read TGTGCCACCAGCAGAGATAGGACTGGATTGCAGGGAAACACCATATATTTT. This encodes CATSRDRTGLQGNTIYF.